This paragraph covers one TCR beta chain sequence. This sample was included in a study of blood T cell repertoires in COVID-19. This CDR3 is built from 14 residues. Germline assignment: CDR1 SGHTA and CDR2 FQGNSA. V was trimmed by 1 base and J by 7 bases, leaving 11 bases between them. Repertoires were generated with immunoSEQ multiplex PCR, while TCRdb's copy carries only in-frame clones and drops some. The sample gives 120,000 to 150,000 clones, about 88% of which show up once; 2.6% is in the top ten. The chain joins TRBV7-2 to TRBJ1-5; D unresolved. This TCR derives from a human donor with acute or convalescent COVID-19. The donor label of this sample is uncertain. The specimen was peripheral blood. CDR3 protein: CASSLEGGTQPQHF. CDR3 nucleotides: TGTGCCAGCAGCTTAGAGGGAGGAACGCAGCCCCAGCATTTT.